One and the same sample provided the 24 T cell receptor beta chains below, sequenced in a study of blood T cell repertoires in COVID-19. Profiling relied on immunoSEQ multiplex PCR, and the TCRdb table lists in-frame clones only, not all of them. The table records 100,000 to 150,000 clones, 81% of them present only once. The specimen was peripheral blood. The receptors were sampled from a man aged 25 to 40 with COVID-19, enrolled during active disease.

The chain employs TRBV5-1 and TRBJ2-5, with 7 nucleotides matching TRBD2. Unmatched junction bases numbered 13, after V lost 3 bases and J lost 5 bases. Germline V gene sequence: CDR1 SGHRS, CDR2 YFSETQ. CDR3 length: 16 amino acids. Here the CDR3 reads CASSWTIQAGRETQYF. The CDR3 DNA follows: TGCGCCAGCAGCTGGACAATCCAAGCGGGGCGGGAGACCCAGTACTTC.

The V and J genes are TRBV2 and TRBJ1-2; 7 positions agree with TRBD1. This CDR3 has 14 residues. Germline-derived CDR1 and CDR2 are SNHLY and FYNNEI. Trimming at V came to 1 base and at J to 6 bases, leaving 5 bases not matched to a gene. As DNA, the CDR3 is TGTGCCAGCAGTGAAGTCACAGGGGCCCATGGCTACACCTTC. Its translation: CASSEVTGAHGYTF.

The rearrangement links TRBV5-6 to TRBJ1-1, with 7 bases lining up with TRBD1. Per the germline V gene, CDR1 is SGHDT and CDR2 is YYEEEE. The CDR3 extends over 14 amino acids. The junction had 6 bases not matched to a gene; V was cut back by 0 bases and J by 7 bases. The CDR3: CASSLDGTVLEAFF. CDR3 nucleotide sequence: TGTGCCAGCAGCTTGGATGGGACAGTCCTTGAAGCTTTCTTT. Using reference TRBV5-6 and TRBJ1-1 for the parts outside the CDR3, the full variable domain is DAGVTQSPTHLIKTRGQQVTLRCSPKSGHDTVSWYQQALGQGPQFIFQYYEEEERQRGNFPDRFSGHQFPNYSSELNVNALLLGDSALYLCASSLDGTVLEAFFGQGTRLTVV.

This chain uses TRBV7-9 with TRBJ1-5, with TRBD1 matching over 8 bases. Looked up from germline, CDR1 is SEHNR and CDR2 is FQNEAQ (reference sequence). The CDR3 length is 16 residues. Trimming cost V 5 bases and J 2 bases; bases outside gene matches: 8. CDR3 sequence reads: CASSPSTGAGNQPQHF. The CDR3 DNA sequence: TGTGCCAGCAGCCCATCGACAGGGGCGGGCAATCAGCCCCAGCATTTT.

The J gene is TRBJ2-3, the V gene TRBV4-3, with 9 bases lining up with TRBD2. From germline, CDR1 is LGHNA and CDR2 YSLEER. V gave up 4 bases and J gave up 4 bases; unmatched junction bases: 6. CDR3 length equals 15 residues. The CDR3 loop is CASSRSLAGSDTQYF. In nucleotides, the CDR3 is TGCGCCAGCAGCCGTTCGCTAGCGGGGTCAGATACGCAGTATTTT.

The chain employs TRBV5-5 and TRBJ2-5, with 9 bases that match TRBD1. CDR1 SGHKS and CDR2 YYEKEE come from the germline V gene (reference sequence). V gave up 3 bases and J gave up 3 bases; unmatched junction bases: 6. There are 15 residues in the CDR3. This chain's CDR3 is CASSSPTGGEETQYF. Written as DNA, the CDR3 is TGTGCCAGCAGCTCCCCGACAGGGGGGGAAGAGACCCAGTACTTC.

The rearrangement joins TRBV6-5 to TRBJ1-1, with 7 bases identical to TRBD1. Germline trimming cut 7 bases from V and 4 bases from J; bases unmatched to any gene: 6. The CDR3 runs to 13 residues. CDR1 is MNHEY and CDR2 is SVGAGI in the germline V gene. The CDR3 sequence: CASTKSGGTEAFF. In DNA, the CDR3 is TGTGCCAGCACCAAATCAGGGGGCACTGAAGCTTTCTTT.

This clone came up many times. This chain links TRBV28 with TRBJ2-7, with D unclear. V lost 6 bases, J lost 2 bases, and 14 bases lay in between. The CDR3 totals 14 residues. Germline-derived CDR1 and CDR2 are MDHEN and SYDVKM. The CDR3 DNA sequence: TGTGCCAGCAGCACTCAAACCCCACCCTACGAGCAGTACTTC. Amino acids: CASSTQTPPYEQYF.

The chain joins TRBV7-9 to TRBJ2-7, with TRBD2 matching 8 bases. The junction had 5 bases not matched to a gene; V was cut back by 5 bases and J by 5 bases. The CDR3 is made up of 13 amino acids. From germline, CDR1 is SEHNR and CDR2 FQNEAQ (reference sequence). The CDR3: CASSPSGSHEQYF. Written as DNA, the CDR3 is TGTGCCAGCAGCCCCAGCGGGAGCCACGAGCAGTACTTC.

This clone showed up just once. J is TRBJ1-2 and V is TRBV12-3 or TRBV12-4, with 8 bases aligning to TRBD1. V lost 6 bases, J lost 4 bases, and 4 bases stayed unmatched. The CDR3 is 13 residues long. The CDR3 is CASRLGTGYGYTF. DNA for the CDR3: TGTGCCAGCAGACTAGGGACAGGCTATGGCTACACCTTC.

This clone has only a few counts. The CDR3 coding sequence is TGTGCCAGCAGCCCCGGGACAGGGGGGGAGCAGTACTTC. Translated: CASSPGTGGEQYF. This rearrangement joins TRBV11-2 to TRBJ2-7; the match to TRBD1 covers 11 bases. V lost 5 bases to trimming and J lost 7 bases; unmatched junction nucleotides: 4. Germline CDR1 is SGHAT and CDR2 is FQNNGV. The CDR3 extends over 13 amino acids.

This sequence joins TRBV28 and TRBJ2-7; 9 positions agree with TRBD2. Germline lookup yields CDR1 MDHEN and CDR2 SYDVKM. The V gene end was trimmed by 5 bases and the J gene end by 0 bases; junction bases not matched to a gene: 14. CDR3 length: 18 residues. CDR3: CASSIEGLAHRSSYEQYF. CDR3 bases: TGTGCCAGCAGTATAGAGGGACTAGCTCACCGGAGCTCCTACGAGCAGTACTTC. The whole variable domain, remainder taken from reference TRBV28 and TRBJ2-7, is DVKVTQSSRYLVKRTGEKVFLECVQDMDHENMFWYRQDPGLGLRLIYFSYDVKMKEKGDIPEGYSVSREKKERFSLILESASTNQTSMYLCASSIEGLAHRSSYEQYFGPGTRLTVT.

The CDR3 DNA reads TGTGCCAGCAGTCCCGGCACAGGCGAAACGAATGGAGATACGCAGTATTTT. Its translation is CASSPGTGETNGDTQYF. This chain links TRBV28 with TRBJ2-3, with D perhaps matching TRBD1 (5 bases). V dropped 5 bases and J dropped 5 bases, with 23 bases sitting between them. Germline CDR1 MDHEN, CDR2 SYDVKM. The CDR3 is 17 amino acids. The variable domain in full, with the rest retrieved from reference TRBV28 and TRBJ2-3, is DVKVTQSSRYLVKRTGEKVFLECVQDMDHENMFWYRQDPGLGLRLIYFSYDVKMKEKGDIPEGYSVSREKKERFSLILESASTNQTSMYLCASSPGTGETNGDTQYFGPGTRLTVL.

The V call is TRBV7-9, the J call TRBJ2-7; D is unclear. Germline V gene sequence: CDR1 SEHNR, CDR2 FQNEAQ (reference sequence). The CDR3 is made up of 12 amino acids. Trimming stripped 5 bases from V and 6 bases from J, with 11 bases between. CDR3: CASSVIGREQYF. CDR3 bases: TGTGCCAGCAGCGTGATTGGGCGCGAGCAGTACTTC.

This clone was observed a single time. The gene calls are TRBV4-1 and TRBJ2-2; 13 positions agree with TRBD2. Trimming cost V 1 base and J 2 bases; bases outside gene matches: 7. Germline CDR1 is MGHRA and CDR2 is YSYEKL. This CDR3 spans 19 amino acids. Here the CDR3 DNA reads TGCGCCAGCAGCCAAGCCGGAGGGACTAGCGGGAAAAACACCGGGGAGCTGTTTTTT. Protein sequence: CASSQAGGTSGKNTGELFF.

The chain carries TRBV24-1 and TRBJ2-3; 9 bases line up with TRBD1. Per germline, CDR1 KGHDR and CDR2 SFDVKD. With 3 bases clipped from V and 3 bases from J, the junction kept 6 bases outside the gene matches. This CDR3 contains 16 residues. The CDR3 sequence: CATSDPTDRGTDTQYF. DNA for the CDR3: TGTGCCACCAGTGATCCTACTGACAGGGGGACAGATACGCAGTATTTT.

The chain employs TRBV2 and TRBJ1-6; D gene uncertain. This CDR3 has 15 amino acids. Trimming cost V 6 bases and J 7 bases, with 16 bases left between them. Per germline, CDR1 SNHLY and CDR2 FYNNEI. CDR3 DNA sequence: TGTGCCAGCAGGTTCCAGCACAGCCAAAATTCACCCCTCCACTTT. It specifies CASRFQHSQNSPLHF.

The genes are TRBV9 and TRBJ2-2, with 7 bases aligning to TRBD2. The CDR3 has 16 residues. Trimming removed 0 bases from V and 3 bases from J; junction bases left unmatched: 5. Germline CDR1 and CDR2: SGDLS and YYNGEE. The CDR3 nucleotides read TGTGCCAGCAGCGTAGACGCGGGGGTGTACACCGGGGAGCTGTTTTTT. It yields the protein CASSVDAGVYTGELFF.

This chain uses TRBV12-3 or TRBV12-4 with TRBJ1-1, with 9 bases aligning to TRBD1. The V segment lost 7 bases and the J segment 7 bases; nucleotides outside the gene matches: 7. This CDR3 contains 13 residues. In nucleotides, the CDR3 is TGTGCCAGCAACTGGGACAGGGTTGGTGAAGCTTTCTTT. This codes for CASNWDRVGEAFF.

This chain links TRBV4-1 with TRBJ1-2, with TRBD1 matching 7 bases. The CDR3 runs 16 residues. V was pared by 2 bases and J by 6 bases, with 12 bases of the junction left unmatched. CDR1 is MGHRA and CDR2 is YSYEKL in the germline V gene. CDR3 amino acids: CASSQKGGALRDGYTF. The CDR3 nucleotides read TGCGCCAGCAGCCAAAAAGGGGGCGCATTGAGGGATGGCTACACCTTC.

Only one count was recorded for this clone. The chain couples TRBV4-3 to TRBJ2-2, with 8 bases aligning to TRBD1. The V segment lost 0 bases and the J segment 4 bases; nucleotides outside the gene matches: 13. The CDR3 has 19 residues. The germline gives CDR1 LGHNA, CDR2 YSLEER. CDR3: CASSQEGRSGTGSTGELFF. The CDR3 DNA is TGCGCCAGCAGCCAAGAGGGTCGGTCCGGGACAGGATCCACCGGGGAGCTGTTTTTT.

The chain links TRBV19 to TRBJ2-1; D not certain. CDR1 is LNHDA, CDR2 SQIVND, per germline (reference sequence). This CDR3 is built from 15 residues. Between the trimmed V and J ends, which lost 4 bases and 0 bases, there was a span of 10 bases. CDR3 nucleotides: TGTGCCAGTAGTACCTCTTCGCGCTCCTACAATGAGCAGTTCTTC. Its translation is CASSTSSRSYNEQFF.

The J gene is TRBJ1-6, the V gene TRBV19; D is perhaps TRBD1 (5 bases). V shed 3 bases and J shed 8 bases, with 11 bases lying between them. CDR3 length: 14 amino acids. Germline CDR1 is LNHDA and CDR2 is SQIVND (reference sequence). CDR3 sequence: CASSMGTLHSPLHF. The CDR3 DNA follows: TGTGCCAGTAGTATGGGGACTCTCCATTCACCCCTCCACTTT.

The chain combines TRBV5-4 with TRBJ1-4, with TRBD1 identical over 9 bases. This CDR3 region has 13 residues. V gave up 4 bases and J gave up 11 bases; unmatched junction bases: 6. Germline-derived CDR1 and CDR2 are SGHNT and YYREEE (reference sequence). The CDR3 bases are TGTGCCAGCAGCCGGACAGGGGTGGACAAACTGTTTTTT. This translates into CASSRTGVDKLFF. Full variable domain (outside the CDR3, taken from reference TRBV5-4 and TRBJ1-4): ETGVTQSPTHLIKTRGQQVTLRCSSQSGHNTVSWYQQALGQGPQFIFQYYREEENGRGNFPPRFSGLQFPNYSSELNVNALELDDSALYLCASSRTGVDKLFFGSGTQLSVL.